The rows below give T cell receptor beta chains drawn from one sample of a study of T-cell reconstitution after alpha-beta-depleted transplantation in children. A single record per CDR3 protein comes from TCRdb applying MiXCR to the PCR reads. Seen here are about 900,000 distinct CDR3 sequences, about 31% observed once, and the top ten hold 25% to 35%. Specimen: PBMCs, mostly from graft donor cells, collected 360 days after TCRalphabeta/CD19-depleted stem cell transplant. These receptors were collected from a boy under three years old who had a stem cell transplant for SCID, so the T cells may come from the graft donor. CDR3s include the opening cysteine and the closing phenylalanine or tryptophan. The order of the fields is clone size, J gene, V gene, D gene, CDR3 DNA, CDR3 protein. D genes are given only for firm matches. Where a row states a size, it is once, few, many or the class of an expanded clone; other rows omit it.

. | TRBJ1-4 | TRBV3-1 | TRBD1 | TGTGCCAGCAGCCGGCAGGGGGGGGCTAATGAAAAACTGTTTTTT | CASSRQGGANEKLFF
many | TRBJ2-2 | TRBV20-1 | . | TGCAGTGCTAGAGATGACTTTGTAGGGACCGGGGAGCTGTTTTTT | CSARDDFVGTGELFF
. | TRBJ2-1 | TRBV7-3 | TRBD2 | TGTGCCAGCAGCCCGGGGACTAGCGGACCTAATGAGCAGTTCTTC | CASSPGTSGPNEQFF
few | TRBJ2-1 | TRBV20-1 | TRBD2 | TGCAGTGCTAGAGTTCGCGGGGGGGACAATGAGCAGTTCTTC | CSARVRGGDNEQFF
few | TRBJ2-7 | TRBV18 | . | TGTGCCAGCTCACCAACTGGGGAGTACGGGGATTCCTACGAGCAGTACTTC | CASSPTGEYGDSYEQYF
. | TRBJ1-5 | TRBV6-1 | . | TGTGCCAGCAGTGCGATGACGGCTCTGAGCAATCAGCCCCAGCATTTT | CASSAMTALSNQPQHF
. | TRBJ1-1 | TRBV5-1 | . | TGCGCCAGCAGCTTGGTACAGTGGAACACTGAAGCTTTCTTT | CASSLVQWNTEAFF
. | TRBJ2-1 | TRBV18 | . | TGTGCCAGCTCACACCAGGACTGGGCCGATGAGCAGTTCTTC | CASSHQDWADEQFF
few | TRBJ1-1 | TRBV6-6 | TRBD1 | TGTGCCAGCAGTCGCACCGGGACAGGAGAACCCATGAACACTGAAGCTTTCTTT | CASSRTGTGEPMNTEAFF
few | TRBJ1-1 | TRBV20-1 | . | TGCAGTGCTAGAGATCAACCCCGGACTGAAGCTTTCTTT | CSARDQPRTEAFF
few | TRBJ2-1 | TRBV10-3 | . | TGTGCCATCAATGGAGGTACGGGCTCCTACAATGAGCAGTTCTTC | CAINGGTGSYNEQFF
few | TRBJ2-1 | TRBV23-1 | . | TGCGCCGGCCTCTACCGTTTGAATTACAATGAGCAGTTCTTC | CAGLYRLNYNEQFF
. | TRBJ2-1 | TRBV5-1 | TRBD1 | TGCGCCAGCGGGGGGGGAATTGGGACAGGGATTACCAATGAGCAGTTCTTC | CASGGGIGTGITNEQFF
few | TRBJ2-7 | TRBV9 | . | TGTGCCAGCAGCCCGCCGGGGACCCCTAACGGGGAGCAGTACTTC | CASSPPGTPNGEQYF